The rows below give T cell receptor beta chains drawn from one sample of a study of beta chain features in type 1 diabetes. Using immunoSEQ multiplex PCR, the repertoire was profiled, and TCRdb retains in-frame clones only, with some absent. This sample yields some 290,000 clones, of which more than 13% are seen a single time; less than 0.02% belongs to the top ten. The sample was naive CD4+ T cells from blood. The origin of the receptors is a man aged 30 to 39 with type 1 diabetes. Each CDR3 is given with its conserved first and last residue. A D gene is named only where the DNA matches it firmly. Not all rows give a size; the values are once, few, many and, for expanded clones, a class.

-	TRBV14	TRBJ2-1	-	TGTGCCAGCAGCCCGGGACTGGACAATGAGCAGTTCTTC	CASSPGLDNEQFF
-	TRBV5-1	TRBJ1-1	-	TGCGCCAGCAGCTTCGGGGGACTCATGAACACTGAAGCTTTCTTT	CASSFGGLMNTEAFF
few	TRBV7-9	TRBJ2-7	TRBD2	TGTGCCAGCAGCTTAGTACTAGCGGGAATCTACGAGCAGTACTTC	CASSLVLAGIYEQYF
-	TRBV7-9	TRBJ2-3	-	TGTGCCAGCAGCGTACAGGGAGCTAGCACAGATACGCAGTATTTT	CASSVQGASTDTQYF
-	TRBV6-6	TRBJ2-1	TRBD2	TGTGCCAGCCTTCGACTAGCGGGATCGAATGAGCAGTTCTTC	CASLRLAGSNEQFF
few	TRBV7-9	TRBJ1-2	-	TGTGCCAGCAGCTTAGGAGATGGCTACACCTTC	CASSLGDGYTF
-	TRBV28	TRBJ1-1	-	TGTGCCAGCACTCGGACACTGAACACTGAAGCTTTCTTT	CASTRTLNTEAFF
few	TRBV14	TRBJ2-1	-	TGTGCCAGCAGCCAAGGAGGGAACAATGAGCAGTTCTTC	CASSQGGNNEQFF
-	TRBV7-9	TRBJ2-3	-	TGTGCCAGCAGCCTACAAGCGGTCACAGATACGCAGTATTTT	CASSLQAVTDTQYF
-	TRBV4-1	TRBJ2-1	-	TGCGCCAGCTCTAGGGGGGAGGGATACAATGAGCAGTTCTTC	CASSRGEGYNEQFF
-	TRBV7-9	TRBJ2-3	-	TGTGCCAGCAGCCGTCTAGGCACAGATACGCAGTATTTT	CASSRLGTDTQYF
-	TRBV28	TRBJ2-4	TRBD2	TGTGCCAGCAGTTGGGGAGGGCGCCGGGCCAAAAACATTCAGTACTTC	CASSWGGRRAKNIQYF
few	TRBV19	TRBJ1-5	-	TGTGCTACCGCTAGGGACTACAACAATCAGCCCCAGCATTTT	CATARDYNNQPQHF
few	TRBV28	TRBJ1-2	TRBD1	TGTGCCAGCAGTACGCCACAGGGGGCTTACTATGGCTACACCTTC	CASSTPQGAYYGYTF
-	TRBV28	TRBJ1-2	TRBD1	TGTGCCAGCAGTTCAACCTACAGGGGGCTTGGCTACACCTTC	CASSSTYRGLGYTF
few	TRBV7-3	TRBJ2-2	-	TGTGCCAGCAGCTCACATCAGGCCACCGGGGAGCTGTTTTTT	CASSSHQATGELFF
-	TRBV4-2	TRBJ1-3	TRBD1	TGTGCCAGCAGCCACTTACCGGGACAGGGGGATGCCACTGCTGGAAACACCATATATTTT	CASSHLPGQGDATAGNTIYF
few	TRBV19	TRBJ1-5	TRBD1	TGTGCCAGTAGTATCGACAGGGGCAATCAGCCCCAGCATTTT	CASSIDRGNQPQHF
-	TRBV7-2	TRBJ2-2	-	TGTGCCAGCAGCTTAAAATTCGAAACAGGCGGAACCGGGGAGCTGTTTTTT	CASSLKFETGGTGELFF